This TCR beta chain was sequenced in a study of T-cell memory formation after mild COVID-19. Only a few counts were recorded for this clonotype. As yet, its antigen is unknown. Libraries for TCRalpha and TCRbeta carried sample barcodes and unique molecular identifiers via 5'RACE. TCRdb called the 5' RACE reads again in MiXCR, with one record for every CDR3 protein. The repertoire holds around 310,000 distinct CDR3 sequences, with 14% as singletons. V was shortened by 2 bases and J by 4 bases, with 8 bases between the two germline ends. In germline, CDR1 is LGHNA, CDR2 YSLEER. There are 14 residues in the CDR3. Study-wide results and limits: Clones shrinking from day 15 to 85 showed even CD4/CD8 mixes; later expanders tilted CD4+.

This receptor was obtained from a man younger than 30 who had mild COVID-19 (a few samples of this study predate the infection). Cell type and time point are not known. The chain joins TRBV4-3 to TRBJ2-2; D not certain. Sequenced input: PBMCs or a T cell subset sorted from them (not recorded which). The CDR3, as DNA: TGCGCCAGCAGCCAAACAGTTCCCACCGGGGAGCTGTTTTTT. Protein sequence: CASSQTVPTGELFF.